These 17 T cell receptor beta chains were sequenced from one sample in a study of molecular identifiers for immune sequencing clone quantification. TCRdb re-analysed the PCR reads in MiXCR, keeping a single row per CDR3 protein. The table shows roughly 300,000 distinct CDR3 sequences, with about 22% occurring only once. Sequencing was done on a sample of naive CD8+ T cells from blood, with Jurkat cell RNA spiked in. Subset noted: FACS-sorted CD8+CD4-CCR7+CD45RA+ naive T cells. The receptor set was obtained from a human donor in good health. Some libraries in this study had Jurkat cell RNA spiked in.

This chain links TRBV4-1 with TRBJ2-4, with D maybe TRBD2 (6 bases). The CDR3 has 17 residues. The germline gives CDR1 MGHRA, CDR2 YSYEKL. V was clipped by 5 bases and J by 2 bases, with 19 bases between them. CDR3 sequence: CASSSEPVGGSKNIQYF. CDR3 nucleotide sequence: TGCGCCAGCAGCTCTGAGCCGGTCGGGGGATCCAAAAACATTCAGTACTTC.

In this sample, this clonotype turned up many times. Here the CDR3 DNA reads TGCGCCAGCAGCGTGGTTCAGGGCTACGAGCAGTACTTC. Protein: CASSVVQGYEQYF. The chain carries TRBV4-1 and TRBJ2-7; weak D call: TRBD1 (5 bases). Germline CDR1 reads MGHRA; CDR2 reads YSYEKL. The CDR3 covers 13 residues. V was trimmed by 5 bases and J by 3 bases, leaving 11 bases between them.

This clonotype was seen at least ten times. V gene TRBV2 combines with J gene TRBJ2-3; a possible D gene is TRBD2 (6 bases). The ends were cut back, 2 bases at V and 0 bases at J, with 12 bases in the middle. CDR1 is SNHLY, CDR2 FYNNEI, per germline. The CDR3 is made up of 16 amino acids. CDR3 DNA sequence: TGTGCCAGCAGTGAACCTAGCGCAGATAGCACAGATACGCAGTATTTT. It codes for CASSEPSADSTDTQYF.

In this sample, this clonotype turned up a few times. V is TRBV7-2 and J is TRBJ1-1; D is uncertain. Trimming cost V 2 bases and J 1 base, with 17 bases left between them. The germline V gene has CDR1 SGHTA and CDR2 FQGNSA. The CDR3 spans 17 residues. CDR3 nucleotide sequence: TGTGCCAGCAGCTTACCCGCATCCTTTACGGGGAACACTGAAGCTTTCTTT. This gives the protein CASSLPASFTGNTEAFF.

Ten or more counts support this clonotype. The rearrangement uses TRBV7-2 and TRBJ2-3, with TRBD2 as a possible D gene (10 bases). There are 19 residues in the CDR3. The germline V and J ends were trimmed by 5 bases and 5 bases, with 29 bases remaining between them. Germline-derived CDR1 and CDR2 are SGHTA and FQGNSA. The CDR3 bases are TGTGCCAGCAGCCTACTCCGGGACAGGGTAGCGGGAGGCGAAGATACGCAGTATTTT. Translated, it gives CASSLLRDRVAGGEDTQYF.

At least ten counts were recorded for this clonotype. The chain links TRBV19 to TRBJ2-7; tentative D call: TRBD2 (6 bases). V was pared by 3 bases and J by 3 bases, with 9 bases between. The CDR3 covers 13 residues. Per germline, CDR1 LNHDA and CDR2 SQIVND (reference sequence). The CDR3 sequence: CASSIGGHYEQYF. The DNA for the CDR3 is TGTGCCAGTAGTATCGGAGGGCACTACGAGCAGTACTTC.

The V gene is TRBV29-1, the J gene TRBJ1-2; the D is unclear. Trimming removed 2 bases at V and 2 bases at J, with 3 bases between. The CDR3 extends over 11 amino acids. In germline, CDR1 is SQVTM, CDR2 ANQGSEA. The CDR3 sequence is CSVELNYGYTF. The DNA for the CDR3 is TGCAGCGTTGAACTGAACTATGGCTACACCTTC. Combining the CDR3 with reference TRBV29-1 and TRBJ1-2 gives the whole variable domain SAVISQKPSRDICQRGTSLTIQCQVDSQVTMMFWYRQQPGQSLTLIATANQGSEATYESGFVIDKFPISRPNLTFSTLTVSNMSPEDSSIYLCSVELNYGYTFGSGTRLTVV.

The chain recombines TRBV27 with TRBJ2-5; D uncertain. Deletions cut 4 bases from V and 1 base from J, with 10 bases between. Germline CDR1 MNHEY, CDR2 SMNVEV (reference sequence). CDR3 length: 14 residues. CDR3 DNA sequence: TGTGCCAGCAGTTACGTAGCCAGCCAAGAGACCCAGTACTTC. Protein: CASSYVASQETQYF.

This clonotype was counted only a few times. This rearrangement joins TRBV5-4 to TRBJ1-1, with D perhaps TRBD1 (5 bases). The germline V and J ends were trimmed by 5 bases and 4 bases, with 15 bases remaining between them. The germline V gene has CDR1 SGHNT and CDR2 YYREEE (reference sequence). The CDR3 sequence is 14 residues long. CDR3 in amino acids: CASSPSQGSTEAFF. The CDR3 DNA follows: TGTGCCAGCAGTCCCAGCCAGGGAAGCACTGAAGCTTTCTTT.

The chain recombines TRBV30 with TRBJ1-1; D call uncertain. The V end was cut by 2 bases, the J end by 0 bases, with 7 bases between. The germline CDR1 and CDR2 sequences are GTSNPN and SVGIG (reference sequence). The CDR3 is 13 amino acids. CDR3 in amino acids: CAWSITLNTEAFF. The CDR3 region has the DNA TGTGCCTGGAGTATAACACTGAACACTGAAGCTTTCTTT.

The chain combines TRBV7-9 with TRBJ1-6; possible D gene TRBD1, 5 bases. V was cut by 11 bases and J by 3 bases, with 14 bases left in between. CDR1 SEHNR and CDR2 FQNEAQ come from the germline V gene (reference sequence). The CDR3 length is 14 residues. The CDR3 DNA reads TGTGCCGGCGGGGCGGCAGGCTATAATTCACCCCTCCACTTT. Protein: CAGGAAGYNSPLHF.

This clonotype was observed a handful of times. The rearrangement uses TRBV6-6 and TRBJ2-7; the D call may be TRBD1 or TRBD2 (6 bases each). V was shortened by 7 bases and J by 1 base, with 20 bases between the two germline ends. The germline V gene has CDR1 MNHNY and CDR2 SVGAGI (reference sequence). The CDR3 covers 16 residues. The CDR3 reads CASILNIGGPSYEQYF. In DNA, the CDR3 is TGTGCCAGCATCCTTAACATCGGGGGCCCTTCCTACGAGCAGTACTTC.

Turning to this clonotype: At one boundary the junction diverges from the germline segment, which might be a read error. The chain joins TRBV27 to TRBJ2-7; possibly TRBD2 for D (5 bases). The length of the CDR3 is 14 residues. Per germline, CDR1 MNHEY and CDR2 SMNVEV (reference sequence). CDR3 protein: CASSPGLGFYEQHF. The CDR3 nucleotides read TGTGCCAGCAGTCCCGGACTCGGCTTCTACGAGCAGCACTTC.

Note on this clonotype: The germline gene is not matched at one end of the junction; a read error may be the cause. The chain links TRBV20-1 to TRBJ2-7, with D perhaps assigned TRBD1 or TRBD2 (6 bases each). CDR1 is DFQATT and CDR2 is SNEGSKA in the germline V gene (reference sequence). CDR3 length: 14 residues. The CDR3 loop reads CSATRDTSSYEQHF. The CDR3, as DNA: TGCAGTGCTACGCGGGACACCAGCTCCTACGAGCAGCACTTC.

In its sample, this clonotype was seen many times. The rearrangement joins TRBV19 to TRBJ1-5, with a possible D match to TRBD1 (6 bases). The germline V gene encodes CDR1 LNHDA and CDR2 SQIVND (reference sequence). Trimming stripped 4 bases from V and 6 bases from J, with 10 bases between. The CDR3 consists of 13 residues. The CDR3, as DNA: TGTGCCAGTAGTAACGGGGGCACTCAGCCCCAGCATTTT. Translated, it gives CASSNGGTQPQHF.

This chain uses TRBV6-2 or TRBV6-3 with TRBJ2-7, with a tentative D call TRBD1 (6 bases). This CDR3 is built from 16 residues. The V and J ends lost 2 bases and 3 bases respectively, with 17 bases between them. CDR1 is MNHEY and CDR2 is SVGEGT in the germline V gene. CDR3 sequence (DNA): TGTGCCAGCAGTTACGGGACACTTGCCTTGGTCTACGAGCAGTACTTC. Amino acid sequence: CASSYGTLALVYEQYF.

Ten or more counts support this clonotype. This chain links TRBV29-1 with TRBJ2-7; D not certain. Per the germline V gene, CDR1 is SQVTM and CDR2 is ANQGSEA. The CDR3 loop spans 12 amino acids. Trimming took 7 bases from V and 0 from J, leaving 10 bases between them. The CDR3 DNA follows: TGCAGCGCCGGACCAAGCTCCTACGAGCAGTACTTC. Amino acids: CSAGPSSYEQYF.